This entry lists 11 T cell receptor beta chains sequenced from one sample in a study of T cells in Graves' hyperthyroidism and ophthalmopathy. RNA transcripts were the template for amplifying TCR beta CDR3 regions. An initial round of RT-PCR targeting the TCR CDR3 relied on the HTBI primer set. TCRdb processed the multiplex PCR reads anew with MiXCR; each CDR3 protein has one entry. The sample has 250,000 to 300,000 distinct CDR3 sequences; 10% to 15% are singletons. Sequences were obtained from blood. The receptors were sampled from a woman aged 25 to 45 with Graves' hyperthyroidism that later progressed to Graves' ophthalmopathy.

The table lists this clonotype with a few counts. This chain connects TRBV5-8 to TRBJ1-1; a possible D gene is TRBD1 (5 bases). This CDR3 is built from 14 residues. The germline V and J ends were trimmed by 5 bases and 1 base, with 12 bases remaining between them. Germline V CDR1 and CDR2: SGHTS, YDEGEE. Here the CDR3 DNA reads TGTGCCAGCAGGACAGACCAGGGGAACACTGAAGCTTTCTTT. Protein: CASRTDQGNTEAFF.

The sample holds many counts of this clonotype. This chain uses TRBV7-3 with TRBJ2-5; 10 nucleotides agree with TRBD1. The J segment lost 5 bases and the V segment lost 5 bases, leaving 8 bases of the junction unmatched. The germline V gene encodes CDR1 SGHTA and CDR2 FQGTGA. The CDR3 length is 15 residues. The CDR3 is CASSLYPGQGETQYF. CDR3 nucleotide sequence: TGTGCCAGCAGCCTTTACCCGGGACAGGGGGAGACCCAGTACTTC.

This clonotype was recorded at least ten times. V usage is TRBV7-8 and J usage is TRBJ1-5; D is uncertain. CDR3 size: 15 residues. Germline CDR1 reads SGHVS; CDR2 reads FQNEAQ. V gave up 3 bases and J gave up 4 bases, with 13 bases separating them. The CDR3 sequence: CASSFGRELNQPQHF. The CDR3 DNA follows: TGTGCCAGCAGCTTCGGGAGGGAACTAAATCAGCCCCAGCATTTT.

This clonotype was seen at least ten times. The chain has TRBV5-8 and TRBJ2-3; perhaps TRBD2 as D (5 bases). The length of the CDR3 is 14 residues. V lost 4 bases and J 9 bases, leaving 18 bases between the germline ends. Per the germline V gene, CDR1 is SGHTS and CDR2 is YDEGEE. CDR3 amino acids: CASSPSGDPGTQYF. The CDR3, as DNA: TGTGCCAGCAGCCCCTCTGGGGATCCGGGGACGCAGTATTTT.

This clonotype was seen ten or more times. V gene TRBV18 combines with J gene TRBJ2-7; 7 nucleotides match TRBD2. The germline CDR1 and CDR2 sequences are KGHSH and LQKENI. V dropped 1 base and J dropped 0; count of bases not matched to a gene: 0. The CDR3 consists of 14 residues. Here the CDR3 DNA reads TGTGCCAGCTCACCACGGGACTACTCCTACGAGCAGTACTTC. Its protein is CASSPRDYSYEQYF. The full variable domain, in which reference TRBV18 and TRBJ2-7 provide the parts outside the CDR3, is NAGVMQNPRHLVRRRGQEARLRCSPMKGHSHVYWYRQLPEEGLKFMVYLQKENIIDESGMPKERFSAEFPKEGPSILRIQQVVRGDSAAYFCASSPRDYSYEQYFGPGTRLTVT.

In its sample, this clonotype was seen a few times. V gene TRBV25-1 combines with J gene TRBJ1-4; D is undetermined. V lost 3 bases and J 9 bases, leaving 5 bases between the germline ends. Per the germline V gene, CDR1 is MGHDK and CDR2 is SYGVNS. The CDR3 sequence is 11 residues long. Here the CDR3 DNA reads TGTGCCAGCAGTGATCTAAAAAAACTGTTTTTT. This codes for CASSDLKKLFF.

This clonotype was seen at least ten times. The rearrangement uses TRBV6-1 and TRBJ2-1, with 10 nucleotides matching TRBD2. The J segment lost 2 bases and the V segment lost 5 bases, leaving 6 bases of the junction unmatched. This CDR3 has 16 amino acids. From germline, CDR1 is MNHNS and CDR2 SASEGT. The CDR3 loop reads CASSSDLAGAYNEQFF. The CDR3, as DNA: TGTGCCAGCAGTTCTGATCTAGCGGGAGCCTACAATGAGCAGTTCTTC.

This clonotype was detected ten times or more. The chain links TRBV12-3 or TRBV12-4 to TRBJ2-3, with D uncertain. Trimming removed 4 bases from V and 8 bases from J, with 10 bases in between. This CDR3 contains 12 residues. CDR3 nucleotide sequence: TGTGCCAGCAGTTCCTGGCCCATTACGCAGTATTTT. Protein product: CASSSWPITQYF.

The CDR3, as DNA: TGTGCCAGCAGAAAGGACAGTTTCTCCTACGAGCAGTACTTC. This encodes CASRKDSFSYEQYF. The J gene is TRBJ2-7, the V gene TRBV6-1; D perhaps matches TRBD1 (6 bases). Germline assignment: CDR1 MNHNS and CDR2 SASEGT. The CDR3 is 14 residues long. V was shortened by 6 bases and J by 0 bases, with 12 bases between the two germline ends.

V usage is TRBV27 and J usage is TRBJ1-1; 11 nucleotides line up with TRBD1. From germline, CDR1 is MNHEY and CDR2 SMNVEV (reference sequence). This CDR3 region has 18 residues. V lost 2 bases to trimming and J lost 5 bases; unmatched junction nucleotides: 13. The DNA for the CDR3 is TGTGCCAGCAGTTTACGTCCGGACAGGGGGCATGATGGGACTGAAGCTTTCTTT. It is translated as CASSLRPDRGHDGTEAFF.

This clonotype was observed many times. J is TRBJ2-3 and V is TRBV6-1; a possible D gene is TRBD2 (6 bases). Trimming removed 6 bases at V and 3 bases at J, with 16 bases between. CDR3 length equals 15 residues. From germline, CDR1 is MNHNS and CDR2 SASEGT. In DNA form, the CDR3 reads TGTGCCAGCAGGATGAAACATGGGGGGACAGATACGCAGTATTTT. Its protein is CASRMKHGGTDTQYF.